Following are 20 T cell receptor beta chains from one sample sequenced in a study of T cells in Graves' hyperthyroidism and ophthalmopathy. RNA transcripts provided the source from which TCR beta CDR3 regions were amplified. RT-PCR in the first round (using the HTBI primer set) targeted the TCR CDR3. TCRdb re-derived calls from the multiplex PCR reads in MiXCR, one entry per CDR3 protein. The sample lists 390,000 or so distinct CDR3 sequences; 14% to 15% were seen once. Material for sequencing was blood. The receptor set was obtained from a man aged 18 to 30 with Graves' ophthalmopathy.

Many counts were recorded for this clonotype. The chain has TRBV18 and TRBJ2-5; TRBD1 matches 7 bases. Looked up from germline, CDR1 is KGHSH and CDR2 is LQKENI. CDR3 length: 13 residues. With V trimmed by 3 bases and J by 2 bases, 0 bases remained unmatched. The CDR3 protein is CASSPGQQETQYF. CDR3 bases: TGTGCCAGCTCACCGGGACAGCAAGAGACCCAGTACTTC.

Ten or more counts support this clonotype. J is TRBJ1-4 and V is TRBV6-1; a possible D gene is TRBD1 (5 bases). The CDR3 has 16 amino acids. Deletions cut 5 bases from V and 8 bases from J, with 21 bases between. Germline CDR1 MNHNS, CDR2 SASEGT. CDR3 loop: CASSPTGTPGGEKLFF. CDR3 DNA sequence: TGTGCCAGCAGTCCGACCGGGACCCCGGGAGGGGAAAAACTGTTTTTT.

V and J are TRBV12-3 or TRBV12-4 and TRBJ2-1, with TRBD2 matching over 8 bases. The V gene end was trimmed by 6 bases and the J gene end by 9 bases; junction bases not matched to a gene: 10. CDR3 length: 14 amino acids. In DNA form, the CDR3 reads TGTGCCAGCAGCCCGGGGCGGGAGGAGGGTGAGCAGTTCTTC. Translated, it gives CASSPGREEGEQFF.

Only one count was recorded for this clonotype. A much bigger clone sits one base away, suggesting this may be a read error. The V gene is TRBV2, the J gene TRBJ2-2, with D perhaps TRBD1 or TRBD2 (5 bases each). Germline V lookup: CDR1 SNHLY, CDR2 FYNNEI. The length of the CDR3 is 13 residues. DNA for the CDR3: TGTGCCAGCAGTCTAGAGGGGATCGGGGATCTGTTTTTT. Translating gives CASSLEGIGDLFF.

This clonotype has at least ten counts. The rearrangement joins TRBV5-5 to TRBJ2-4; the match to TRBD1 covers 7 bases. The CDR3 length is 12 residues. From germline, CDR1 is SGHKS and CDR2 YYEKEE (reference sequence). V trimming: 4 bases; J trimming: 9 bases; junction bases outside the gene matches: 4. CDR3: CASSPNRGIQYF. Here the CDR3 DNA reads TGTGCCAGCAGCCCCAACAGGGGCATTCAGTACTTC.

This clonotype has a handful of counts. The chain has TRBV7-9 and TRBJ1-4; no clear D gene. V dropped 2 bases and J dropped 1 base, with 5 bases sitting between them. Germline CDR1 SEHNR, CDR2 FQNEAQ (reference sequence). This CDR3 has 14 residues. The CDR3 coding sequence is TGTGCCAGCAGCTTAAGGGAAACTAATGAAAAACTGTTTTTT. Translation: CASSLRETNEKLFF.

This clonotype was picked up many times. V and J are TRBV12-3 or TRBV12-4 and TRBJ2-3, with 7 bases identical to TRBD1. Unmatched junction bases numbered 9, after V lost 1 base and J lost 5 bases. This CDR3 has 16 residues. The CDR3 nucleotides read TGTGCCAGCAGTTTAGAAGGGGGCCGATACGTAGATACGCAGTATTTT. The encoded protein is CASSLEGGRYVDTQYF.

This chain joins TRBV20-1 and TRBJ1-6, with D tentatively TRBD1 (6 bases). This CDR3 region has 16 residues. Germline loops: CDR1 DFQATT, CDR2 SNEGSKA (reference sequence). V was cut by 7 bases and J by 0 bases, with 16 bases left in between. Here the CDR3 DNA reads TGCAGTGTTCACTCCACAGGGAGCTCCTATAATTCACCCCTCCACTTT. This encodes CSVHSTGSSYNSPLHF.

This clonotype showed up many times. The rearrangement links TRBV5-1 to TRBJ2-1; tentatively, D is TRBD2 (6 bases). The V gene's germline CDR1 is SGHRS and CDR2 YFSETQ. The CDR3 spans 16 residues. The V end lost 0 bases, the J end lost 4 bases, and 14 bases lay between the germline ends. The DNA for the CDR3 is TGCGCCAGCAGCTTGGGGTCTAGCGCGAATTACAATGAGCAGTTCTTC. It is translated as CASSLGSSANYNEQFF.

The CDR3 DNA sequence: TGCAGTGCTAGAGATGTAGCGGGAGGGCCTCCCTCCTACGAGCAGTACTTC. It codes for CSARDVAGGPPSYEQYF. The rearrangement uses TRBV20-1 and TRBJ2-7, with TRBD2 matching over 11 bases. Germline CDR1 reads DFQATT; CDR2 reads SNEGSKA (reference sequence). Losses at the gene ends were 0 bases for V and 0 bases for J; bases not matched to a gene: 7. The length of the CDR3 is 17 residues.

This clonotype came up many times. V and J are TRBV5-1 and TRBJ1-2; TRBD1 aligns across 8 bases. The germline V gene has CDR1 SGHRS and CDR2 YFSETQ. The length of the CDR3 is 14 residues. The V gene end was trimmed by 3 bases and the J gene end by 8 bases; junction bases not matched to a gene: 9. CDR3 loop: CASSSGQGRPGYTF. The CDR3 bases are TGCGCCAGCAGCTCAGGACAGGGACGGCCGGGCTACACCTTC.

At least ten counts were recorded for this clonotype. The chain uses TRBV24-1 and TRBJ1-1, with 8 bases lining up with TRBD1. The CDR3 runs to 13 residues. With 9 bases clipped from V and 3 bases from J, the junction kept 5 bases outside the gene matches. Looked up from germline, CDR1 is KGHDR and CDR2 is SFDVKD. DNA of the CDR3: TGTGCCACCCAGACGGACAGGGACACTGAAGCTTTCTTT. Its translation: CATQTDRDTEAFF.

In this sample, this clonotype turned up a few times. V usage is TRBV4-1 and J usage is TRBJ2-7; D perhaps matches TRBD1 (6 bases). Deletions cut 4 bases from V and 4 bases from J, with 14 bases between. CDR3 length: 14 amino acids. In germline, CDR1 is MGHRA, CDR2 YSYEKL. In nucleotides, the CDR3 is TGCGCCAGCAGCCGGGTGACAGGAGTATACGAGCAGTACTTC. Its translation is CASSRVTGVYEQYF.

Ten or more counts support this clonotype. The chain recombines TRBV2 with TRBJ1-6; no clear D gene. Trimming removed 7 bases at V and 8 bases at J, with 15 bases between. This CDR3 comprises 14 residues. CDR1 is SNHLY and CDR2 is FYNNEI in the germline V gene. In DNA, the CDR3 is TGTGCCAGCAACGCTGTGGGCTTCGATTCACCCCTCCACTTT. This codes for CASNAVGFDSPLHF.

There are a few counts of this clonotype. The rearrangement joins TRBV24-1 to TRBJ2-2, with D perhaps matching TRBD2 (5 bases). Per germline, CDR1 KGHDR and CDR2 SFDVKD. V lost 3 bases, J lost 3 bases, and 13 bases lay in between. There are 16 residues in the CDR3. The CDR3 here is CATSDGLGSYTGELFF. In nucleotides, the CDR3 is TGTGCCACCAGTGATGGTCTAGGGAGTTACACCGGGGAGCTGTTTTTT.

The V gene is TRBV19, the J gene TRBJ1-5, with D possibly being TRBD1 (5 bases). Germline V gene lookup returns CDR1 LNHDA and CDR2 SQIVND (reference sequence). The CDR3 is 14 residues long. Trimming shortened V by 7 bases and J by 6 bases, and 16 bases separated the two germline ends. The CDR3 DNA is TGTGCCAGTATTCCCGCCGTTGGGGGTCAGCCCCAGCATTTT. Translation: CASIPAVGGQPQHF.

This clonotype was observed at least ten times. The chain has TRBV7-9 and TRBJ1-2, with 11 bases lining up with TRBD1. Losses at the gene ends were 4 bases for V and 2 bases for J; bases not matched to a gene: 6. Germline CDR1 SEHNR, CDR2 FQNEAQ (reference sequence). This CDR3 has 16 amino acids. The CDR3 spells CASSSGQGALNYGYTF. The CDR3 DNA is TGTGCCAGCAGCTCTGGACAGGGGGCGCTCAACTATGGCTACACCTTC. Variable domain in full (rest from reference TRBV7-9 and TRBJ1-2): DTGVSQNPRHKITKRGQNVTFRCDPISEHNRLYWYRQTLGQGPEFLTYFQNEAQLEKSRLLSDRFSAERPKGSFSTLEIQRTEQGDSAMYLCASSSGQGALNYGYTFGSGTRLTVV.

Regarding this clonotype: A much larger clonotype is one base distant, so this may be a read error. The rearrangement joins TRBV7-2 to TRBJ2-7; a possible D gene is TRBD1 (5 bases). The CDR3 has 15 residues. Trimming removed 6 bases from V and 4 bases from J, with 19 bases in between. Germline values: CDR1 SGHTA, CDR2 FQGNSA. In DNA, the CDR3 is TGTGCCAGCAGTTTCTCAGGGCCCCCTTCTTACGAGCAGTACTTC. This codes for CASSFSGPPSYEQYF.

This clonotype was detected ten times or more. For the CDR3, the DNA is TGCGCCAGCAGCTTGGGGTCAGTTAATCAGCCCCAGCATTTT. It is translated as CASSLGSVNQPQHF. The chain joins TRBV5-1 to TRBJ1-5; D is uncertain. The germline V and J ends were trimmed by 0 bases and 4 bases, with 8 bases remaining between them. The CDR3 contains 14 residues. The V gene's germline CDR1 is SGHRS and CDR2 YFSETQ.

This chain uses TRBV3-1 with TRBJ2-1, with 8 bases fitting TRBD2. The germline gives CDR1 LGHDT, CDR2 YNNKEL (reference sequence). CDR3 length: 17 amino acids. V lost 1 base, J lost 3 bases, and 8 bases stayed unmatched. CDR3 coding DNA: TGTGCCAGCAGCCAAGTCTCCGGCGGGGGGTTCTACAATGAGCAGTTCTTC. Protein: CASSQVSGGGFYNEQFF.